This TCR beta chain was captured in a study of blood T cell repertoires in COVID-19. The age range of participants was roughly 18 to 90 years, with residence in 20 to 25 US areas. Among Cohort 3 donors, those recovered had two negative PCRs, clearance, or symptom resolution. This CDR3 region has 18 residues. In the original processing: Estimated nucleated cell counts came from reference gene primer amplification. Repertoires were generated with immunoSEQ multiplex PCR, while TCRdb's copy carries only in-frame clones and drops some. For V, J and clone size, that table is used; D and trimming come from the DNA. The sample has approximately 280,000 clones; around nine tenths are singletons.

This sequence joins TRBV1 and TRBJ2-3; the table's D call TRBD2 went unverified against the DNA. TRBV1 counts as a pseudogene. The material sequenced was PBMCs or T cells enriched from blood (not recorded which). The clonotype originates from a woman aged 18-29 years who had recovered from COVID-19. The CDR3: CTSSQDCGGRANVDTQYF. The CDR3 DNA sequence: TGCACCAGCAGCCAAGATTGTGGCGGGAGGGCCAATGTAGATACGCAGTATTTT.